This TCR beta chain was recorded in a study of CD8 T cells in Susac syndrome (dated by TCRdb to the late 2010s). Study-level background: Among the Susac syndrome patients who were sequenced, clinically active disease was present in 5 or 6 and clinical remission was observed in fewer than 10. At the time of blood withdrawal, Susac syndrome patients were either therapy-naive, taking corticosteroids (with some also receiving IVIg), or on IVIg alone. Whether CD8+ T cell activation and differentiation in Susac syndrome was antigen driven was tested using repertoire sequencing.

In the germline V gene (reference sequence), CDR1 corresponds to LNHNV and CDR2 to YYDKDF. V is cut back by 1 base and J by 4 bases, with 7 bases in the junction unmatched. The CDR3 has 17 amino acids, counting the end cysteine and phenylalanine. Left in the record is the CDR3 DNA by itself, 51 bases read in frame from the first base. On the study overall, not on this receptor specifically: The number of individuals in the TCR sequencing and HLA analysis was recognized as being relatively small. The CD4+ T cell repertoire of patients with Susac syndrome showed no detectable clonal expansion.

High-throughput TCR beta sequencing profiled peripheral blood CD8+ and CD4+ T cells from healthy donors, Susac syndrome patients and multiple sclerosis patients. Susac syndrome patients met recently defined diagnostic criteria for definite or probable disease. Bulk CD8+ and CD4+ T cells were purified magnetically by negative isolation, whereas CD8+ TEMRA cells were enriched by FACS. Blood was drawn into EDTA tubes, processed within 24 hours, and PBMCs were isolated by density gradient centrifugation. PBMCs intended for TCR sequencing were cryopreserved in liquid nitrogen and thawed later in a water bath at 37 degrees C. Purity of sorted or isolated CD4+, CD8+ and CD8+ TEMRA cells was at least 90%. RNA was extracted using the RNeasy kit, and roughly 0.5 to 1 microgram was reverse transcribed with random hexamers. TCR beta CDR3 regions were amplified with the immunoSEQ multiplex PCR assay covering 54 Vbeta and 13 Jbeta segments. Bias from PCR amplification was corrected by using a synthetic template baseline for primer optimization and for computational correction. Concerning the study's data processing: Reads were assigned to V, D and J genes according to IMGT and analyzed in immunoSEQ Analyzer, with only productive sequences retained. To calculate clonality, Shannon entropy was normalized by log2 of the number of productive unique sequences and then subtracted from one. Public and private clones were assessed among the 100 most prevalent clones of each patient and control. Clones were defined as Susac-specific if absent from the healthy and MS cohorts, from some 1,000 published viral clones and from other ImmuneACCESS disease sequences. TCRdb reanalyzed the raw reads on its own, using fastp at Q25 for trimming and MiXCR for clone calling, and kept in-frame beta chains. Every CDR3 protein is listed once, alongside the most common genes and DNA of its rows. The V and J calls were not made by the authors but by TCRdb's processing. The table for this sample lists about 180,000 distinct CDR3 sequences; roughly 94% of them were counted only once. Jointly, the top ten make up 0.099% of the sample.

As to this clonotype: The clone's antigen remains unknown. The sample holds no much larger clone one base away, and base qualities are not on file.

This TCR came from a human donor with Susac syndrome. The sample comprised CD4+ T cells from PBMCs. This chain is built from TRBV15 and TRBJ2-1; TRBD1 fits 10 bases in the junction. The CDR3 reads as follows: CATSRVLGTGVYNEQFF. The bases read TGTGCCACCAGCAGAGTCCTCGGGACAGGGGTTTACAATGAGCAGTTCTTC.